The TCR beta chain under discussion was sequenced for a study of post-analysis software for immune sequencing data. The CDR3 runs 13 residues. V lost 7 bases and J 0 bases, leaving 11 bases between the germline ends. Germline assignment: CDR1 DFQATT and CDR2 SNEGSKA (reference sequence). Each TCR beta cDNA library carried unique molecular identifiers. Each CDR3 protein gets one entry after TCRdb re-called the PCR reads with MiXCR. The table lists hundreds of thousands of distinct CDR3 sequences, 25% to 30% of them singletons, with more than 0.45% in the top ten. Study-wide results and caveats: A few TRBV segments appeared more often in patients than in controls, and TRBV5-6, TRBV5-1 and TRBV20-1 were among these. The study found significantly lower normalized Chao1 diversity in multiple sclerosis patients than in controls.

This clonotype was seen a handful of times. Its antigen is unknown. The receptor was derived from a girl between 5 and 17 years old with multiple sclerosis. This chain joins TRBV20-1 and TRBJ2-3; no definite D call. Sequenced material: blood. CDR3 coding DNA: TGCAGTGAGGTGGATATGAGCACAGATACGCAGTATTTT. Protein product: CSEVDMSTDTQYF.